The TCR beta chain under discussion was sequenced for a study of CD8 T cells in Susac syndrome. Random hexamers were used to reverse transcribe an amount of about 0.45 to 1 ug RNA. The CDR3 of TCR beta was amplified by immunoSEQ multiplex PCR across 54 Vbeta and 13 Jbeta. Via MiXCR, TCRdb re-called the immunoSEQ multiplex PCR reads, giving one row per CDR3 protein. The repertoire holds 150,000 to 200,000 distinct CDR3 sequences, with about 91% as singletons. The junction had 6 bases not matched to a gene; V was cut back by 3 bases and J by 4 bases. The CDR3 is 14 residues long. CDR1 SGHRS and CDR2 YFSETQ come from the germline V gene. CD8+ and CD4+ T cells from blood underwent TCR beta sequencing. Negative isolation was used for CD8+ and CD4+ T cells, and FACS enrichment was applied to TEMRA cells. For this clonotype: The CDR3 does not end in the conserved phenylalanine or tryptophan, so this is likely a read error.

Sequenced: CD4+ T cells from PBMCs. The rearrangement joins TRBV5-1 to TRBJ2-7; 8 bases fit TRBD1. The receptor's source is a human donor in good health. The CDR3 loop reads CASSSPTGAYEQYL. In nucleotides, the CDR3 is TGCGCCAGCAGCTCGCCGACAGGGGCTTACGAGCAGTACCTC.